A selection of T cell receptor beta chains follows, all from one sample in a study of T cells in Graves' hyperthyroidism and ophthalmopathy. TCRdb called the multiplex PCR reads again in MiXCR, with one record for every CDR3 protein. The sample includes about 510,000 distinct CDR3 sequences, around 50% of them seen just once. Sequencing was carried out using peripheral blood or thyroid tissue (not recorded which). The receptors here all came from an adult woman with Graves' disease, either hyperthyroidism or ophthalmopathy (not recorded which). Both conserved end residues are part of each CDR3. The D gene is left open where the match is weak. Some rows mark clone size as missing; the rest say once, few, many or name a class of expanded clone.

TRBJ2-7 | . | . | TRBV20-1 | CSANTPGAGYEQYF | TGCAGTGCTAACACTCCCGGGGCGGGTTACGAGCAGTACTTC
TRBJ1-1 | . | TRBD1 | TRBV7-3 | CASSATGTGPRAFF | TGTGCCAGCAGCGCGACAGGGACAGGCCCAAGGGCTTTCTTT
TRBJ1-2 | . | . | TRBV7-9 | CAGSAGDVANYGYTF | TGTGCCGGCAGCGCCGGAGACGTAGCTAACTATGGCTACACCTTC
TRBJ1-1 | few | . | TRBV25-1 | CASSETGWSTEAFF | TGTGCCAGCAGTGAGACCGGGTGGAGCACTGAAGCTTTCTTT
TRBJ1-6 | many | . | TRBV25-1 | CASSEGLRGRPLHF | TGTGCCAGCAGTGAAGGGTTACGGGGACGACCCCTCCACTTT
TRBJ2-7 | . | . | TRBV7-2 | CASSGIGSSYEQYF | TGTGCCAGCAGCGGGATCGGAAGCTCCTACGAGCAGTACTTC
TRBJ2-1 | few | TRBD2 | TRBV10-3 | CAIGTSGSRRSIYNEQFF | TGTGCCATCGGGACTAGCGGATCACGACGGTCCATTTACAATGAGCAGTTCTTC
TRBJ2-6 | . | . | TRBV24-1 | CATSYSGANVLTF | TGTGCCACCTCATACTCAGGGGCCAACGTCCTGACTTTC
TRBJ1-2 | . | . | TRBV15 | CATSRDGVPNYGYTF | TGTGCCACCAGCAGAGATGGGGTTCCGAACTATGGCTACACCTTC
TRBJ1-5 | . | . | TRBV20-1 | CSGGGPNQPQHF | TGCAGTGGAGGCGGGCCCAATCAGCCCCAGCATTTT
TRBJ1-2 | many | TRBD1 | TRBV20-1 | CSARQGAGDYGYTF | TGCAGTGCTAGGCAGGGGGCTGGAGACTATGGCTACACCTTC
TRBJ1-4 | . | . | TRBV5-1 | CASSLGHNEKLFF | TGCGCCAGCAGCTTGGGTCATAATGAAAAACTGTTTTTT
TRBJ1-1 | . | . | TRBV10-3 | CAISEKWGGTEAFF | TGTGCCATCAGTGAGAAATGGGGAGGCACTGAAGCTTTCTTT
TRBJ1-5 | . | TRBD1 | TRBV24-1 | CASSPGGRGANNQPQHF | TGTGCCAGCTCACCAGGGGGCCGAGGGGCCAACAATCAGCCCCAGCATTTT
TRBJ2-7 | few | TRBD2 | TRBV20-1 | CSAPIAGNHYEQYF | TGCAGTGCTCCTATAGCGGGGAATCACTACGAGCAGTACTTC
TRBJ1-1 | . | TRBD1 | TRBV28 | CASSAGQGVGEDEAFF | TGTGCCAGCAGTGCGGGACAGGGTGTTGGTGAAGATGAAGCTTTCTTT